The 5 T cell receptor beta chains below were found in one sample sequenced in a study of cytomegalovirus exposure and HLA in healthy donors. Vbeta (60) and Jbeta (13) primers were used in the PCR. TCRdb's table, derived via immunoSEQ multiplex PCR, lists solely in-frame clones and lacks some. Of fewer than 200,000 clones in the sample, roughly 85% were seen once. Sample: PBMCs. Receptors were obtained from a woman aged 45-60 years in good health and CMV-seronegative.

Details on this clone: This same CDR3 is encoded by further DNA sequences in the sample. The chain uses TRBV18 and TRBJ2-7; 12 nucleotides line up with TRBD1. V lost 6 bases to trimming and J lost 7 bases; unmatched junction nucleotides: 10. The CDR3 consists of 15 residues. The germline CDR1 and CDR2 sequences are KGHSH and LQKENI. The CDR3 here is CASSPPGTGGYEQYF. The CDR3 nucleotides are TGTGCCAGCTCTCCCCCCGGGACAGGGGGCTATGAGCAGTACTTC.

This chain connects TRBV11-2 to TRBJ2-5; 11 nucleotides line up with TRBD1. The CDR3 runs to 14 residues. Germline assignment: CDR1 SGHAT and CDR2 FQNNGV. Trimming cost V 6 bases and J 5 bases; bases outside gene matches: 5. CDR3 sequence: CASSRTGGAETQYF. CDR3 in DNA: TGTGCCAGCAGTCGGACAGGGGGCGCGGAGACCCAGTACTTC.

The chain employs TRBV7-8 and TRBJ1-3; TRBD1 might be the D (6 bases). Germline V lookup: CDR1 SGHVS, CDR2 FQNEAQ. V was shortened by 3 bases and J by 6 bases, with 12 bases between the two germline ends. CDR3 length: 14 amino acids. This CDR3 reads CASSFSAGENTIYF. In DNA, the CDR3 is TGTGCCAGCAGCTTTAGTGCAGGGGAAAACACCATATATTTT.

This chain links TRBV18 with TRBJ1-1; perhaps TRBD1 as D (6 bases). This CDR3 region has 15 residues. The germline V gene encodes CDR1 KGHSH and CDR2 LQKENI. The V and J ends lost 1 base and 5 bases respectively, with 14 bases between them. Here the CDR3 DNA reads TGTGCCAGCTCACCACTGATCGTCCAGGGGACTGAAGCTTTCTTT. This encodes CASSPLIVQGTEAFF.

In its sample, this clone was seen a few times. The gene calls are TRBV4-3 and TRBJ2-7, with 8 bases matching TRBD1. This CDR3 is built from 15 residues. Germline assignment: CDR1 LGHNA and CDR2 YSLEER. The V segment lost 4 bases and the J segment 5 bases; nucleotides outside the gene matches: 10. CDR3 amino acids: CASSPGDRLYDEQYF. CDR3 nucleotides: TGCGCCAGCAGCCCTGGGGACAGGTTATACGACGAGCAGTACTTC.